The rows below give T cell receptor beta chains drawn from one sample of a study of monozygotic twins with inflammatory bowel disease. TCRdb re-called the 5' RACE reads and shows each CDR3 protein once, DNA omitted. The table lists under 200,000 distinct CDR3 sequences. The sample comprised blood. The source of these receptors is a human donor with ulcerative colitis or Crohn's disease, or a healthy co-twin of an affected twin (not recorded which). Both conserved end residues are part of each CDR3.

cdr3_aa: CASRPTGDIDYGYTF
j_call: TRBJ1-2
v_call: TRBV28

cdr3_aa: CASSAGRPNYNEQFF
j_call: TRBJ2-1
v_call: TRBV6-1

cdr3_aa: CSVSAPGRSPYEQYF
j_call: TRBJ2-7
v_call: TRBV29-1

cdr3_aa: CASSQDHQMNTEAFF
j_call: TRBJ1-1
v_call: TRBV4-3

cdr3_aa: CACPGRQNYGYTF
j_call: TRBJ1-2
v_call: TRBV30

cdr3_aa: CASSVDGTSGSTDTQYF
j_call: TRBJ2-3
v_call: TRBV12-3/TRBV12-4

cdr3_aa: CASSLGLKVDEQYF
j_call: TRBJ2-7
v_call: TRBV11-2

cdr3_aa: CASRPGTLNTGELFF
j_call: TRBJ2-2
v_call: TRBV5-1

cdr3_aa: CSATKTGVQETQYF
j_call: TRBJ2-5
v_call: TRBV20-1

cdr3_aa: CASSLGPTGRNQPQHF
j_call: TRBJ1-5
v_call: TRBV5-1

cdr3_aa: CASSNRAGTQYF
j_call: TRBJ2-3
v_call: TRBV19

cdr3_aa: CASNTRAGNLGEQYF
j_call: TRBJ2-7
v_call: TRBV28

cdr3_aa: CASSEGRGSYEQYF
j_call: TRBJ2-7
v_call: TRBV19

cdr3_aa: CASSLTRLVHMQYF
j_call: TRBJ2-3
v_call: TRBV7-8

cdr3_aa: CTSSSRGGNEQFF
j_call: TRBJ2-1
v_call: TRBV5-1

cdr3_aa: CASSLEGGSSYEQYF
j_call: TRBJ2-7
v_call: TRBV7-6

cdr3_aa: CSVRGASGRPYNEQFF
j_call: TRBJ2-1
v_call: TRBV20-1